This T cell receptor (beta chain) was sequenced for a study of CD8+ T cells in alopecia areata. Study conclusions and caveats: Normal-skin resident alphabeta T cells also appear among scalp sample sequences.

The germline gives CDR1 MNHEY, CDR2 SMNVEV (reference sequence). Trimming took 5 bases from V and 4 from J, leaving 18 bases between them. The CDR3 contains 16 residues. Peripheral blood samples and lesional scalp punch biopsies were obtained from alopecia areata patients. RNA extraction and reverse transcription yielded cDNA as sequencing template. The data were produced by immunoSEQ multiplex PCR, yet TCRdb's version contains in-frame clones alone and is incomplete. The sample lists 98,000 or so clones, about 60% occurring once. Worth noting for this clone: What it binds is not known.

This TCR was sampled from a human donor with alopecia areata. This sequence joins TRBV27 and TRBJ2-1; possible D gene TRBD2, 6 bases. The sample taken for sequencing was NKG2D-low CD8+ T cells sorted from blood. CDR3 in DNA: TGTGCCAGCAGTCCACTTCCAGCGGGTCAGTACAATGAGCAGTTCTTC. It codes for CASSPLPAGQYNEQFF.